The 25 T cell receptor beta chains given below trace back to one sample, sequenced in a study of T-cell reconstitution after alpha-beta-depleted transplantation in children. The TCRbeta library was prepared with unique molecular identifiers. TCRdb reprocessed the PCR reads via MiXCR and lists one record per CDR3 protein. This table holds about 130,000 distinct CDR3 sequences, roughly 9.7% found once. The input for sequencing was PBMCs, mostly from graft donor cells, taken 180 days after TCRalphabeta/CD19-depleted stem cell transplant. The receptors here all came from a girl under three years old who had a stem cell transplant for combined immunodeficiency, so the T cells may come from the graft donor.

The CDR3 loop is CASRSGRTIYTEAFF. The CDR3, as DNA: TGTGCCAGCAGATCGGGCAGGACGATTTACACTGAAGCTTTCTTT. The chain has TRBV6-1 and TRBJ1-1, with unresolved D. Germline V lookup: CDR1 MNHNS, CDR2 SASEGT. There are 15 residues in the CDR3. V shed 6 bases and J shed 3 bases, with 17 bases lying between them.

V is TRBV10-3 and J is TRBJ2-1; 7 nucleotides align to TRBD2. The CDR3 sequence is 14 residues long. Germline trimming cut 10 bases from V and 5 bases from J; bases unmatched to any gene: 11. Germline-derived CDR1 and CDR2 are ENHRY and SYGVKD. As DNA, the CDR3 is TGTGCCAGCCCTATAGCGGGTCTCGACAATGAGCAGTTCTTC. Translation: CASPIAGLDNEQFF.

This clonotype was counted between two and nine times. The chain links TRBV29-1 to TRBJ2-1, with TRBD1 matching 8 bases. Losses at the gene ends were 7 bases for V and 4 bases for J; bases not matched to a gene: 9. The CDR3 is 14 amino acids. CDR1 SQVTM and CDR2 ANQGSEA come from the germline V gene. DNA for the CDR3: TGCAGCGCCGTCAGGGGGCAAAGTTACAATGAGCAGTTCTTC. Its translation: CSAVRGQSYNEQFF.

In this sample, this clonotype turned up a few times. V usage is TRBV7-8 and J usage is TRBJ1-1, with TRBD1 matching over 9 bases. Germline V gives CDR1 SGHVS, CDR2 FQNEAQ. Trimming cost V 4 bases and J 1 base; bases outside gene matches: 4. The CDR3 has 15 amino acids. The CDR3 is CASSSTGGPNTEAFF. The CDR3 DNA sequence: TGTGCCAGCAGCTCAACAGGGGGCCCGAACACTGAAGCTTTCTTT.

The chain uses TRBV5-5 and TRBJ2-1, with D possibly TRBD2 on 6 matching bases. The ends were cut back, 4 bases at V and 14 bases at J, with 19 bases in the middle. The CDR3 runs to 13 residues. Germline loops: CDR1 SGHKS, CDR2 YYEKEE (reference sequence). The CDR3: CASSPGGENAEFF. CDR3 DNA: TGTGCCAGCAGCCCCGGAGGGGAGAACGCAGAGTTCTTC.

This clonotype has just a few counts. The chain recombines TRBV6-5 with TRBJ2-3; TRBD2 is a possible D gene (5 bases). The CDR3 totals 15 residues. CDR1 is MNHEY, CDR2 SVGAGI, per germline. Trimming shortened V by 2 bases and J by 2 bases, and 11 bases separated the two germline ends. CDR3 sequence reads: CASSYRAAYTDTQYF. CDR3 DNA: TGTGCCAGCAGTTACAGAGCGGCTTACACAGATACGCAGTATTTT.

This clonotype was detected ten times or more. This chain's CDR3 is CASSRDRGTGELFF. The DNA of the CDR3 is TGTGCCAGCAGCCGGGACAGGGGCACCGGGGAGCTGTTTTTT. The V gene is TRBV6-5, the J gene TRBJ2-2; the match to TRBD1 covers 10 bases. With V trimmed by 6 bases and J by 4 bases, 2 bases remained unmatched. The CDR3 length is 14 residues. Per germline, CDR1 MNHEY and CDR2 SVGAGI.

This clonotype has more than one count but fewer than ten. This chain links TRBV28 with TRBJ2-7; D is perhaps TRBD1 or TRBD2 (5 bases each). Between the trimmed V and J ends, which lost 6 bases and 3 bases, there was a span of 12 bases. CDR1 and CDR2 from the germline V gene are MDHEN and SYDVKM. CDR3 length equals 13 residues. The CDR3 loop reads CASSRGTDYEQYF. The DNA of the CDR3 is TGTGCCAGCAGCCGAGGGACCGACTACGAGCAGTACTTC.

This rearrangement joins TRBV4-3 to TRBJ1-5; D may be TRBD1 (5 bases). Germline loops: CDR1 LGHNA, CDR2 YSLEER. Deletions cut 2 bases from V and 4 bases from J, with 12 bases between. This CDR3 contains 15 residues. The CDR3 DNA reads TGCGCCAGCAGCCAATCAGGGAAGGGAAATCAGCCCCAGCATTTT. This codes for CASSQSGKGNQPQHF.

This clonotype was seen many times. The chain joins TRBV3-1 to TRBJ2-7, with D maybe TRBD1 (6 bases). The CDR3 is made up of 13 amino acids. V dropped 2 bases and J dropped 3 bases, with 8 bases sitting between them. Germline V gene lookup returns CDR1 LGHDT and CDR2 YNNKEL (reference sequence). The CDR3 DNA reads TGTGCCAGCAGCCAATCAGGGGTCTACGAGCAGTACTTC. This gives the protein CASSQSGVYEQYF.

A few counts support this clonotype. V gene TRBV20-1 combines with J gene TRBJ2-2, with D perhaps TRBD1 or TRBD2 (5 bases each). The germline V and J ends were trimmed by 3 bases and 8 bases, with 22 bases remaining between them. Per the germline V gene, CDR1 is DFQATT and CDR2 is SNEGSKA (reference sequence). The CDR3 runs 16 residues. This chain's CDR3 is CSARGPTGSLSGELFF. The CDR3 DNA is TGCAGTGCTAGGGGGCCCACGGGGTCTTTAAGTGGGGAGCTGTTTTTT.

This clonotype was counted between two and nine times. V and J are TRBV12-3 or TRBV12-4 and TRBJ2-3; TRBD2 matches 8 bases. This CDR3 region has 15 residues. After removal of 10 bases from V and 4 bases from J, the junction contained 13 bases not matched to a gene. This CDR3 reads CATGWEAGDPDTQYF. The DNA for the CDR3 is TGTGCCACCGGTTGGGAAGCGGGGGATCCAGATACGCAGTATTTT.

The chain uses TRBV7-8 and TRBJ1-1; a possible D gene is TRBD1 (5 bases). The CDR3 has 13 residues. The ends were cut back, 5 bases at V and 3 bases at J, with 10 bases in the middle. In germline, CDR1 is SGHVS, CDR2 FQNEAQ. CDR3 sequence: CASSLGPHTEAFF. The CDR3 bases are TGTGCCAGCAGCCTGGGACCGCACACTGAAGCTTTCTTT.

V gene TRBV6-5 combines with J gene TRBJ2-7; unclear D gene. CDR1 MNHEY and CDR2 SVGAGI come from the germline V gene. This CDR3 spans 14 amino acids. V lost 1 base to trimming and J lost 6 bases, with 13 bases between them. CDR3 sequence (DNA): TGTGCCAGCAGTTACTGGGGAACCCCCAGCGAGCAGTACTTC. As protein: CASSYWGTPSEQYF.

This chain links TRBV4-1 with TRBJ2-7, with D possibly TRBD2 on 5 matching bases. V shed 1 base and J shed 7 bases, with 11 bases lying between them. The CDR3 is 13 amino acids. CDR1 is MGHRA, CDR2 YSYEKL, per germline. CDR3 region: CASSQVWGDEQYF. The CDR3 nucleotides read TGCGCCAGCAGCCAAGTCTGGGGAGATGAGCAGTACTTC.

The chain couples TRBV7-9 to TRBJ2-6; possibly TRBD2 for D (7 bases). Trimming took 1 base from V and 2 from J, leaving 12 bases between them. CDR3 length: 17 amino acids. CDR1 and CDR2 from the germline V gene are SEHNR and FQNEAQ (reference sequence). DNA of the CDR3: TGTGCCAGCAGCTTAGTTGGGGGGGCTGCTGGGGCCAACGTCCTGACTTTC. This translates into CASSLVGGAAGANVLTF.

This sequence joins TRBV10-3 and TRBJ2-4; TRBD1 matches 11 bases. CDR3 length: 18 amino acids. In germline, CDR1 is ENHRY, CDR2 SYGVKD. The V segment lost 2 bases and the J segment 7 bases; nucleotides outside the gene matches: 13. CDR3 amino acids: CAISERGDRGGSNNIQYF. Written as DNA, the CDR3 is TGTGCCATCAGTGAGCGAGGGGACAGGGGGGGTAGCAATAACATTCAGTACTTC.

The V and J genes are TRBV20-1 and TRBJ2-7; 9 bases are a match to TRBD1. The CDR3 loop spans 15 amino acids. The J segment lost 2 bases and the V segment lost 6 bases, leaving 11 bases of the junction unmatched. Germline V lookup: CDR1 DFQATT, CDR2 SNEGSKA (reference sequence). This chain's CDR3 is CSAPIRTGAPYEQYF. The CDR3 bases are TGCAGTGCACCAATCCGGACAGGGGCGCCCTACGAGCAGTACTTC.

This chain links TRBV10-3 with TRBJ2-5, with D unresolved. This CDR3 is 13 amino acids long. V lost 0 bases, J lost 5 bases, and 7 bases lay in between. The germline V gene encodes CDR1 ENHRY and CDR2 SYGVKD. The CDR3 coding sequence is TGTGCCATCAGTGAGTCTGGGATGGAGACCCAGTACTTC. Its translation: CAISESGMETQYF.

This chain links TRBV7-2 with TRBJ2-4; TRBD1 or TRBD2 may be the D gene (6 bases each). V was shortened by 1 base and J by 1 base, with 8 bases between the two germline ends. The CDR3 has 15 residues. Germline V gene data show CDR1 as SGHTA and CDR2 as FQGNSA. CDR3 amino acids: CASSLEGGAKNIQYF. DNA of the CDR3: TGTGCCAGCAGCTTAGAGGGGGGTGCCAAAAACATTCAGTACTTC.

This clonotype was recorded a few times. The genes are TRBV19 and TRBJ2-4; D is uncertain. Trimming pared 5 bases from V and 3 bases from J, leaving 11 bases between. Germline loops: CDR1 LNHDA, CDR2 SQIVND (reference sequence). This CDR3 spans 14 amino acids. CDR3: CASSHRTVKNIQYF. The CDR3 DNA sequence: TGTGCCAGTAGTCATCGGACGGTCAAAAACATTCAGTACTTC.

The CDR3 here is CASSFRALREAFF. The CDR3 nucleotides read TGTGCCAGCAGCTTTAGGGCCCTCCGAGAAGCTTTCTTT. The chain joins TRBV7-2 to TRBJ1-1; D unresolved. From germline, CDR1 is SGHTA and CDR2 FQGNSA. The CDR3 spans 13 residues. Trimming cost V 3 bases and J 8 bases, with 13 bases left between them.

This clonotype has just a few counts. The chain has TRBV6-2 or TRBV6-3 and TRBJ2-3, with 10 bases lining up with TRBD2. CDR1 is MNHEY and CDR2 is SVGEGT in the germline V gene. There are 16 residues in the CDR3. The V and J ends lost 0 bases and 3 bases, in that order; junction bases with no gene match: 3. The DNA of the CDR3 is TGTGCCAGCAGTTACTCGAGGACTAGCGGAACAGATACGCAGTATTTT. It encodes CASSYSRTSGTDTQYF.

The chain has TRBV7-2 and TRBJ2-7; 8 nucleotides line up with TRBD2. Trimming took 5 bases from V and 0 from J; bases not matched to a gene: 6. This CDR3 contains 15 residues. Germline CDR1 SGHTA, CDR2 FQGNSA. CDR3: CASSTLGLASYEQYF. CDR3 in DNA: TGTGCCAGCAGCACACTCGGACTAGCCTCCTACGAGCAGTACTTC.

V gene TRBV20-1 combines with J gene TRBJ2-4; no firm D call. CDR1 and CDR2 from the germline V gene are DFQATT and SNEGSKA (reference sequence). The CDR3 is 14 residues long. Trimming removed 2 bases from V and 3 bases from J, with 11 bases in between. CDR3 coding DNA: TGCAGTGCTAGAACTCCTCACTACAAAAACATTCAGTACTTC. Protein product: CSARTPHYKNIQYF.